This section outlines one TCR beta chain sequence together with its context. CDR3 size: 13 residues. The data were obtained in a study of T cell clones after liver transplantation. For the study at large: Tolerance: complete withdrawal held at least one year, liver enzymes staying within twice normal.

The table came from immunoSEQ multiplex PCR; TCRdb's copy has only in-frame clones and leaves some out. This table holds tens of thousands of clones, 71% found once. The gene calls are TRBV21-1 and TRBJ1-6; the table names TRBD1, a call not compared with the DNA. TRBV21-1 is a pseudogene. This TCR came from a human donor who received a liver transplant. This sample comprised CD4+ T cells from blood, obtained before liver transplant. The CDR3 sequence: CASSPGARSPLHF. The CDR3 nucleotides read TGTGCCAGCAGCCCAGGGGCCAGATCACCCCTCCACTTT.